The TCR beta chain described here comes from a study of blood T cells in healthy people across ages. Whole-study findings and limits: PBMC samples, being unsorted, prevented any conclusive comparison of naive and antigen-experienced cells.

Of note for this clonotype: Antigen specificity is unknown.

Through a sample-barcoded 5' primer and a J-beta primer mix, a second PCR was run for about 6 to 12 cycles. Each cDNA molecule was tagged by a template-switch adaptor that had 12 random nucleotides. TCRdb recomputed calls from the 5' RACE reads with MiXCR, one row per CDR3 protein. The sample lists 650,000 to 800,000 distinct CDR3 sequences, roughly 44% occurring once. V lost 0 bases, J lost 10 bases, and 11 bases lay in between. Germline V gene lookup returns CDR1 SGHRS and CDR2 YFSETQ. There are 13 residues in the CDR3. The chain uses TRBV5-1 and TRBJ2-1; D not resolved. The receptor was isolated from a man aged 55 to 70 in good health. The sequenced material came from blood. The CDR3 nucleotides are TGCGCCAGCAGCTTGGGAGGTCCGAGAGAGCAGTTCTTC. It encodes CASSLGGPREQFF.